A single sample is the source of the 31 T cell receptor beta chains below, sequenced in a study of neoadjuvant anti-PD-1 for oral cavity cancer. TCRdb's table, derived via immunoSEQ multiplex PCR, lists solely in-frame clones and lacks some. The repertoire consists of about 10,000 clones, with 55% to 65% occurring once and the leading ten covering about 7.8%. Time point noted: after neoadjuvant nivolumab, at surgical resection. This specimen consisted of tumor tissue, obtained after nivolumab (anti-PD-1) treatment. The source of these receptors is a person aged 35 to 85 with oral cavity squamous cell carcinoma.

The rearrangement joins TRBV7-9 to TRBJ2-2; D gene ambiguous. Germline CDR1 is SEHNR and CDR2 is FQNEAQ (reference sequence). V shed 2 bases and J shed 9 bases, with 4 bases lying between them. The CDR3 is 11 amino acids. As DNA, the CDR3 is TGTGCCAGCAGCTTAACGAGGGAGCTGTTTTTT. Translating gives CASSLTRELFF.

The chain has TRBV6-6 and TRBJ2-1, with 9 bases that match TRBD1. With V trimmed by 8 bases and J by 5 bases, 10 bases remained unmatched. Germline CDR1 and CDR2: MNHNY and SVGAGI (reference sequence). The CDR3 spans 15 residues. The CDR3 bases are TGTGCCAGCGGGACAGGGACAGGCTTTAACAATGAGCAGTTCTTC. Residues: CASGTGTGFNNEQFF.

J is TRBJ2-1 and V is TRBV5-1; 9 bases agree with TRBD2. The CDR3 contains 14 residues. Looked up from germline, CDR1 is SGHRS and CDR2 is YFSETQ. The V and J ends lost 5 bases and 8 bases, in that order; junction bases with no gene match: 8. This chain's CDR3 is CASRAGGVADEQFF. CDR3 nucleotides: TGCGCCAGCAGGGCGGGAGGGGTCGCCGATGAGCAGTTCTTC. The whole variable domain, filled in from reference TRBV5-1 and TRBJ2-1, reads KAGVTQTPRYLIKTRGQQVTLSCSPISGHRSVSWYQQTPGQGLQFLFEYFSETQRNKGNFPGRFSGRQFSNSRSEMNVSTLELGDSALYLCASRAGGVADEQFFGPGTRLTVL.

This clone has just a few counts. The rearrangement uses TRBV25-1 and TRBJ2-5; TRBD2 matches 7 bases. The CDR3 consists of 16 residues. Trimming removed 5 bases from V and 5 bases from J; junction bases left unmatched: 14. CDR1 is MGHDK, CDR2 SYGVNS, per germline. CDR3 loop: CASSPPVQRGIETQYF. The CDR3 DNA sequence: TGTGCCAGCAGTCCCCCTGTTCAGCGGGGAATCGAGACCCAGTACTTC.

The chain combines TRBV28 with TRBJ1-5; D gene uncertain. V dropped 6 bases and J dropped 0 bases, with 3 bases sitting between them. From germline, CDR1 is MDHEN and CDR2 SYDVKM. There are 12 residues in the CDR3. The CDR3: CASRISNQPQHF. The DNA for the CDR3 is TGTGCCAGCAGGATTAGCAATCAGCCCCAGCATTTT.

This clone was seen more than once but under ten times. The rearrangement uses TRBV29-1 and TRBJ2-4; D not resolved. The germline gives CDR1 SQVTM, CDR2 ANQGSEA. V was pared by 4 bases and J by 4 bases, with 8 bases between. CDR3 length equals 12 residues. The CDR3 region is CSVGSEKNIQYF. The CDR3 DNA follows: TGCAGCGTTGGTTCGGAGAAAAACATTCAGTACTTC.

The gene calls are TRBV11-2 and TRBJ2-1; D gene unclear. The CDR3 spans 13 residues. V was cut by 1 base and J by 8 bases, with 9 bases left in between. Germline CDR1 is SGHAT and CDR2 is FQNNGV. The CDR3 here is CASSLVHADEQFF. The CDR3 bases are TGTGCCAGCAGCTTAGTGCATGCTGATGAGCAGTTCTTC.

The J gene is TRBJ1-5, the V gene TRBV19; unclear D gene. Per germline, CDR1 LNHDA and CDR2 SQIVND (reference sequence). V was clipped by 5 bases and J by 0 bases, with 8 bases between them. The CDR3 has 14 residues. This CDR3 reads CASSYSNSNQPQHF. CDR3 nucleotide sequence: TGTGCCAGTAGTTACAGTAATAGCAATCAGCCCCAGCATTTT.

This clone is deemed medium-sized. This chain connects TRBV5-5 to TRBJ1-2, with D unresolved. CDR3 size: 13 residues. The ends were cut back, 4 bases at V and 2 bases at J, with 9 bases in the middle. The V gene's germline CDR1 is SGHKS and CDR2 YYEKEE (reference sequence). CDR3 bases: TGTGCCAGCAGCCAGGACCTAAACTATGGCTACACCTTC. Its protein is CASSQDLNYGYTF.

This clone was seen more than once but under ten times. The chain combines TRBV4-2 with TRBJ1-6, with TRBD1 identical over 10 bases. V lost 1 base to trimming and J lost 6 bases; unmatched junction nucleotides: 3. The V gene's germline CDR1 is LGHNA and CDR2 YNFKEQ. The CDR3 has 16 residues. CDR3 sequence: CASSQARTGGNSPLHF. The CDR3 DNA sequence: TGTGCCAGCAGCCAAGCTAGGACAGGGGGTAATTCACCCCTCCACTTT.

This clone has more than one count but fewer than ten. The J gene is TRBJ2-7, the V gene TRBV5-5; D is possibly TRBD2 (6 bases). Germline CDR1 SGHKS, CDR2 YYEKEE (reference sequence). CDR3 length: 12 residues. Trimming left V 10 bases short and J 0 bases short, with 11 bases between. The CDR3 region has the DNA TGTGCCTGGGGGGACGGCTCCTACGAGCAGTACTTC. This codes for CAWGDGSYEQYF.

The chain is built from TRBV25-1 and TRBJ2-4; the D gene is possibly TRBD1 (5 bases). Per the germline V gene, CDR1 is MGHDK and CDR2 is SYGVNS. V was cut by 3 bases and J by 7 bases, with 13 bases left in between. This CDR3 has 14 amino acids. CDR3 sequence (DNA): TGTGCCAGCAGTGAGGAATCTAAGGGGAACATTCAGTACTTC. Protein sequence: CASSEESKGNIQYF.

This clone was recorded a few times. The chain uses TRBV19 and TRBJ1-2; 9 nucleotides match TRBD1. Germline loops: CDR1 LNHDA, CDR2 SQIVND (reference sequence). After removal of 2 bases from V and 3 bases from J, the junction contained 1 base not matched to a gene. This CDR3 is built from 14 residues. The CDR3 here is CASSITGGDYGYTF. The CDR3 DNA sequence: TGTGCCAGTAGTATAACAGGGGGCGACTATGGCTACACCTTC.

The rearrangement uses TRBV28 and TRBJ2-1; 8 bases are a match to TRBD2. Germline V CDR1 and CDR2: MDHEN, SYDVKM. The CDR3 is 16 residues long. After removal of 3 bases from V and 0 bases from J, the junction contained 4 bases not matched to a gene. In DNA form, the CDR3 reads TGTGCCAGCAGTTTTTGGCGGGAGGCCTCCTACAATGAGCAGTTCTTC. Encoded protein: CASSFWREASYNEQFF.

The rearrangement links TRBV5-4 to TRBJ1-2; D gene uncertain. V shed 0 bases and J shed 6 bases, with 18 bases lying between them. The CDR3 sequence is 16 residues long. Germline V CDR1 and CDR2: SGHNT, YYREEE (reference sequence). CDR3 nucleotide sequence: TGTGCCAGCAGCTTGGTGGAAGTGGGTGTCTCCGATGGCTACACCTTC. It specifies CASSLVEVGVSDGYTF.

The rearrangement links TRBV7-2 to TRBJ2-7; 7 nucleotides align to TRBD1. Per germline, CDR1 SGHTA and CDR2 FQGNSA. This CDR3 spans 15 amino acids. V was pared by 5 bases and J by 3 bases, with 10 bases of the junction left unmatched. The CDR3 bases are TGTGCCAGCAGCGTACCGGGACAGCTAATCTACGAGCAGTACTTC. Translation gives CASSVPGQLIYEQYF.

This clone occurred once. V and J are TRBV9 and TRBJ2-7; the D gene is possibly TRBD2 (6 bases). Per germline, CDR1 SGDLS and CDR2 YYNGEE. The CDR3 runs 14 residues. V was pared by 5 bases and J by 3 bases, with 15 bases between. The CDR3 nucleotides read TGTGCCAGCAGTGGGGGGTCCCCTGGCTACGAGCAGTACTTC. This gives the protein CASSGGSPGYEQYF.

The V gene is TRBV5-1, the J gene TRBJ2-5, with TRBD1 matching 8 bases. The CDR3 covers 13 residues. Germline lookup yields CDR1 SGHRS and CDR2 YFSETQ. V dropped 4 bases and J dropped 5; count of bases not matched to a gene: 4. CDR3 in amino acids: CASSVTGVETQYF. Here the CDR3 DNA reads TGCGCCAGCAGCGTGACAGGGGTGGAGACCCAGTACTTC.

This clone has a handful of counts. The rearrangement uses TRBV7-8 and TRBJ1-2, with a tentative D call TRBD1 (5 bases). CDR1 is SGHVS and CDR2 is FQNEAQ in the germline V gene. V was cut by 3 bases and J by 4 bases, with 9 bases left in between. The CDR3 spans 13 residues. Written as DNA, the CDR3 is TGTGCCAGCAGCTTCGACAGCCTCTATGGCTACACCTTC. Protein sequence: CASSFDSLYGYTF.

This sequence joins TRBV7-6 and TRBJ2-1; no clear D gene. Trimming pared 0 bases from V and 10 bases from J, leaving 4 bases between. Germline V gene lookup returns CDR1 SGHVS and CDR2 FNYEAQ. This CDR3 has 11 residues. For the CDR3, the DNA is TGTGCCAGCAGCTTAGCCTGGGAGCAGTTCTTC. Its translation is CASSLAWEQFF.

This chain links TRBV7-6 with TRBJ2-1; D gene unclear. The V gene's germline CDR1 is SGHVS and CDR2 FNYEAQ. This CDR3 is 13 amino acids long. The germline V and J ends were trimmed by 2 bases and 6 bases, with 8 bases remaining between them. The CDR3 loop is CASSLWRANEQFF. The CDR3 nucleotides are TGTGCCAGCAGCTTATGGCGAGCCAATGAGCAGTTCTTC.

This chain uses TRBV27 with TRBJ2-3; TRBD1 matches at 9 bases. The germline V gene encodes CDR1 MNHEY and CDR2 SMNVEV (reference sequence). V trimming: 2 bases; J trimming: 1 base; junction bases outside the gene matches: 16. This CDR3 spans 20 amino acids. The CDR3: CASSLASGTGRYGGTDTQYF. The DNA for the CDR3 is TGTGCCAGCAGTTTAGCTTCCGGGACAGGGCGGTATGGCGGCACAGATACGCAGTATTTT.

There are a few counts of this clone. This chain connects TRBV7-3 to TRBJ1-5; 7 positions match TRBD1. V lost 3 bases and J lost 4; bases outside the gene matches: 0. Germline CDR1 reads SGHTA; CDR2 reads FQGTGA. The CDR3 contains 13 residues. Written as DNA, the CDR3 is TGTGCCAGCAGCTTGACAGGGAATCAGCCCCAGCATTTT. Translating gives CASSLTGNQPQHF. The full variable domain, with the rest looked up from reference TRBV7-3 and TRBJ1-5, is GAGVSQTPSNKVTEKGKYVELRCDPISGHTALYWYRQSLGQGPEFLIYFQGTGAADDSGLPNDRFFAVRPEGSVSTLKIQRTERGDSAVYLCASSLTGNQPQHFGDGTRLSIL.

The V and J genes are TRBV14 and TRBJ1-1; D gene ambiguous. The CDR3 totals 17 residues. Trimming removed 0 bases from V and 6 bases from J, with 20 bases in between. CDR1 is SGHDN and CDR2 is FVKESK in the germline V gene. The CDR3 DNA is TGTGCCAGCAGCCAAGATGAGCGATTTCGATTACGCGCTGAAGCTTTCTTT. Translating gives CASSQDERFRLRAEAFF.

This chain links TRBV21-1 with TRBJ2-6; TRBD2 is the table's D call and was not checked against the DNA. TRBV21-1 is a pseudogene. This CDR3 contains 19 residues. CDR3 protein: CASSNGEHRNYSGANVLTF. The CDR3 DNA follows: TGTGCCAGCAGCAACGGGGAACACAGAAACTACTCTGGGGCCAACGTCCTGACTTTC.

The genes are TRBV7-2 and TRBJ2-2; TRBD2 agrees at 7 bases. The V and J ends lost 1 base and 5 bases, in that order; junction bases with no gene match: 1. Germline-derived CDR1 and CDR2 are SGHTA and FQGNSA. The CDR3 has 14 amino acids. CDR3 region: CASSLVGGTGELFF. The DNA for the CDR3 is TGTGCCAGCAGCTTAGTGGGAGGGACCGGGGAGCTGTTTTTT. The whole variable domain, remainder taken from reference TRBV7-2 and TRBJ2-2, is GAGVSQSPSNKVTEKGKDVELRCDPISGHTALYWYRQSLGQGLEFLIYFQGNSAPDKSGLPSDRFSAERTGGSVSTLTIQRTQQEDSAVYLCASSLVGGTGELFFGEGSRLTVL.

The rearrangement links TRBV7-9 to TRBJ1-1; no reliable D call. This CDR3 is 12 amino acids long. Germline CDR1 SEHNR, CDR2 FQNEAQ (reference sequence). Trimming removed 6 bases at V and 0 bases at J, with 5 bases between. CDR3 region: CASRGMNTEAFF. The CDR3, as DNA: TGTGCCAGCAGGGGGATGAACACTGAAGCTTTCTTT.

Only one count was recorded for this clone. The genes are TRBV6-4 and TRBJ2-3; maybe TRBD2 (6 bases). Per germline, CDR1 MRHNA and CDR2 SNTAGT. V lost 3 bases and J 0 bases, leaving 10 bases between the germline ends. CDR3 length: 15 residues. CDR3: CASSEAGGSTDTQYF. The CDR3 bases are TGTGCCAGCAGTGAAGCCGGGGGTAGCACAGATACGCAGTATTTT.

This chain connects TRBV7-9 to TRBJ1-5; 9 bases align to TRBD1. This CDR3 contains 16 residues. Per germline, CDR1 SEHNR and CDR2 FQNEAQ (reference sequence). With 5 bases clipped from V and 0 bases from J, the junction kept 5 bases outside the gene matches. CDR3 sequence reads: CASSEQGAGSNQPQHF. In DNA form, the CDR3 reads TGTGCCAGCAGCGAACAGGGGGCTGGTAGCAATCAGCCCCAGCATTTT.

The chain is built from TRBV27 and TRBJ1-2, with D possibly matching TRBD1 (5 bases). V was trimmed by 6 bases and J by 4 bases, leaving 18 bases between them. CDR1 MNHEY and CDR2 SMNVEV come from the germline V gene (reference sequence). The CDR3 extends over 15 amino acids. The CDR3 is CASRSGARTLYGYTF. The CDR3 DNA reads as TGTGCCAGCAGATCCGGGGCGCGAACTCTCTATGGCTACACCTTC.

This clone was seen a few times. This chain uses TRBV4-1 with TRBJ1-6; possibly TRBD1 for D (5 bases). Germline CDR1 and CDR2: MGHRA and YSYEKL. The CDR3 has 16 residues. Trimming shortened V by 4 bases and J by 1 base, and 11 bases separated the two germline ends. CDR3 DNA sequence: TGCGCCAGCAGCCTTGGAGGACATTCCTATAATTCACCCCTCCACTTT. This sequence encodes CASSLGGHSYNSPLHF.